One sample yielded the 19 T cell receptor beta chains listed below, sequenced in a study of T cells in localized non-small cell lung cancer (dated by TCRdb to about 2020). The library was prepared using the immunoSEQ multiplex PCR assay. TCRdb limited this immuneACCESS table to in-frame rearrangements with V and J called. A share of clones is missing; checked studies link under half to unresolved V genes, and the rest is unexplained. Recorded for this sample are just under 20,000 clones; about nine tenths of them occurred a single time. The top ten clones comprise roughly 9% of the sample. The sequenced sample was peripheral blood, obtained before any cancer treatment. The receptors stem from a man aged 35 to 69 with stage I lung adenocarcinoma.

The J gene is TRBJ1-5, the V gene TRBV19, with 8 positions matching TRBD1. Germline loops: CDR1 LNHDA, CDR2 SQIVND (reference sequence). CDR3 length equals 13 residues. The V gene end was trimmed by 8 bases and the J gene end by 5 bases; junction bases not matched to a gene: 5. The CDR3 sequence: CASARGQDQPQHF. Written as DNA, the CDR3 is TGTGCCAGTGCCAGGGGGCAAGATCAGCCCCAGCATTTT.

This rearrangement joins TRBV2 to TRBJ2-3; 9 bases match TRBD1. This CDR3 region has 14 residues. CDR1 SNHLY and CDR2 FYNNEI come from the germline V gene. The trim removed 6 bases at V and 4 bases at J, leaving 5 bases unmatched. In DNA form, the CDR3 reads TGTGCCAGCAGGACGGGACAGGGTCCAGATACGCAGTATTTT. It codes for CASRTGQGPDTQYF.

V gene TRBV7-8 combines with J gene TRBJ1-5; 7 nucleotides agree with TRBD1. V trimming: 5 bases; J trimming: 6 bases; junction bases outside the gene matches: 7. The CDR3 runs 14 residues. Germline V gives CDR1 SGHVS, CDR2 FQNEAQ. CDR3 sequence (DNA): TGTGCCAGCAGCCTGAATACAGGGGTTCAGCCCCAGCATTTT. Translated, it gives CASSLNTGVQPQHF.

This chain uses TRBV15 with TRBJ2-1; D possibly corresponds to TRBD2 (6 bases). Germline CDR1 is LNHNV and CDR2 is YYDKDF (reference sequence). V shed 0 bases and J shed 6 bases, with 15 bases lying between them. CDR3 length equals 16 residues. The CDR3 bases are TGTGCCACCAGCAGAGAGGGCGGGACCCCAGCCAATGAGCAGTTCTTC. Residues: CATSREGGTPANEQFF.

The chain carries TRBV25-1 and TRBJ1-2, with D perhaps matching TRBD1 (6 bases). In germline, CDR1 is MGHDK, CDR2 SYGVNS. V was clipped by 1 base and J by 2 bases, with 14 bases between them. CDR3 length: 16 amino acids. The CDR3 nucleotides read TGTGCCAGCAGTGAATCCCCTTCCACAGGGAACTATGGCTACACCTTC. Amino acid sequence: CASSESPSTGNYGYTF.

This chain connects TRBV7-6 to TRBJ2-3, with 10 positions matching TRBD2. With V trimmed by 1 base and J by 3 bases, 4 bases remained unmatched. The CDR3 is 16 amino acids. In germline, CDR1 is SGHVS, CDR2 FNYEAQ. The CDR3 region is CASSLGSGGATDTQYF. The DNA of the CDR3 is TGTGCCAGCAGCTTAGGGAGCGGGGGGGCGACAGATACGCAGTATTTT. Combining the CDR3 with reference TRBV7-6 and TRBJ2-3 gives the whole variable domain GAGVSQSPRYKVTKRGQDVALRCDPISGHVSLYWYRQALGQGPEFLTYFNYEAQQDKSGLPNDRFSAERPEGSISTLTIQRTEQRDSAMYRCASSLGSGGATDTQYFGPGTRLTVL.

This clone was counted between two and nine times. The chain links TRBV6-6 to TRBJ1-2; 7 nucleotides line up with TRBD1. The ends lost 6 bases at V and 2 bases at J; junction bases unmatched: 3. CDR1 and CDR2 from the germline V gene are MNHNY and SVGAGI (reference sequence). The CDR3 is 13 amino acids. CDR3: CASSQDRNYGYTF. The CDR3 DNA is TGTGCCAGCAGCCAGGACAGGAACTATGGCTACACCTTC.

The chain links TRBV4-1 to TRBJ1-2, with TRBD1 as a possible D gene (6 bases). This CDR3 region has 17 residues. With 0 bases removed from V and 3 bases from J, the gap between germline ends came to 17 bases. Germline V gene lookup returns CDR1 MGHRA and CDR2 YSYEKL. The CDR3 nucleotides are TGCGCCAGCAGCCAAGATTTCCCGGACAGCGGGGACTATGGCTACACCTTC. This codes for CASSQDFPDSGDYGYTF.

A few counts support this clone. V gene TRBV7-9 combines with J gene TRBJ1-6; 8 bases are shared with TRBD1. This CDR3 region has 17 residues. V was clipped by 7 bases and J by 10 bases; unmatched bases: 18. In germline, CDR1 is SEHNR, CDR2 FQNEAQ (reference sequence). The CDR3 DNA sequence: TGTGCCAGCATCATGGAGGACAGGGTTTGCTTAAGATCACCCCTCCACTTT. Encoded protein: CASIMEDRVCLRSPLHF.

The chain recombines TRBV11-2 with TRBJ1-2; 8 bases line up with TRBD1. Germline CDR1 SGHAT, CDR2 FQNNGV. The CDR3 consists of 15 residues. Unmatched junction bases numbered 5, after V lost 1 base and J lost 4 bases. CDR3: CASSLAGQAAYGYTF. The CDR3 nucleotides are TGTGCCAGCAGCTTAGCGGGACAGGCGGCCTATGGCTACACCTTC.

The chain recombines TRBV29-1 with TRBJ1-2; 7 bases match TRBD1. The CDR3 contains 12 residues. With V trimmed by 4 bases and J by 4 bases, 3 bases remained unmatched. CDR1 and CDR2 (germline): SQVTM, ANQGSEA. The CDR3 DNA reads TGCAGCGTTGCCGGGACAGTCTATGGCTACACCTTC. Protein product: CSVAGTVYGYTF.

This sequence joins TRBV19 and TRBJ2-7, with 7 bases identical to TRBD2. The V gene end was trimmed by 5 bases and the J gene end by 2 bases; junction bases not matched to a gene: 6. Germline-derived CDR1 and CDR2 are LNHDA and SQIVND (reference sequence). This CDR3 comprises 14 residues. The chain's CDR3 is CASSFSGGAYEQYF. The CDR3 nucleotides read TGTGCCAGTAGTTTTTCTGGGGGGGCCTACGAGCAGTACTTC.

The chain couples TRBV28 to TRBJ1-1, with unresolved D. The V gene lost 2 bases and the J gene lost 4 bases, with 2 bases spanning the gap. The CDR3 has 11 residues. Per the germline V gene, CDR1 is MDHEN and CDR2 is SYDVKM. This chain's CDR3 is CASSLGTEAFF. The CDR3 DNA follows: TGTGCCAGCAGTTTAGGCACTGAAGCTTTCTTT. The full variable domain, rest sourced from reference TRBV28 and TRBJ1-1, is DVKVTQSSRYLVKRTGEKVFLECVQDMDHENMFWYRQDPGLGLRLIYFSYDVKMKEKGDIPEGYSVSREKKERFSLILESASTNQTSMYLCASSLGTEAFFGQGTRLTVV.

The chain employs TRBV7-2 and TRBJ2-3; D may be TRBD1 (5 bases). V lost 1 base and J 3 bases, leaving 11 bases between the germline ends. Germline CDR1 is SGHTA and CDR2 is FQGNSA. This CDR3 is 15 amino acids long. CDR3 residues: CASSLDGKGTDTQYF. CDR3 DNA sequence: TGTGCCAGCAGCTTAGATGGGAAGGGGACAGATACGCAGTATTTT.

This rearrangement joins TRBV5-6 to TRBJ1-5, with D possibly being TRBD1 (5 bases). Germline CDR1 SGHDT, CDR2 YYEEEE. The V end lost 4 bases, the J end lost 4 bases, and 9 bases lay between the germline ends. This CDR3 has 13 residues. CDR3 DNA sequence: TGTGCCAGCAGCCCGGGGGAGAATCAGCCCCAGCATTTT. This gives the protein CASSPGENQPQHF. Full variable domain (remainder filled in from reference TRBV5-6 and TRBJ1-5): DAGVTQSPTHLIKTRGQQVTLRCSPKSGHDTVSWYQQALGQGPQFIFQYYEEEERQRGNFPDRFSGHQFPNYSSELNVNALLLGDSALYLCASSPGENQPQHFGDGTRLSIL.

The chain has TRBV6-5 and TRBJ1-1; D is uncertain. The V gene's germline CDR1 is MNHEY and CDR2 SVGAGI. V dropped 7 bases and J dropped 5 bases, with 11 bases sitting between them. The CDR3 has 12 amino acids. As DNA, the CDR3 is TGTGCCAGCAAGTCAGTAGGAACTGAAGCTTTCTTT. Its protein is CASKSVGTEAFF.

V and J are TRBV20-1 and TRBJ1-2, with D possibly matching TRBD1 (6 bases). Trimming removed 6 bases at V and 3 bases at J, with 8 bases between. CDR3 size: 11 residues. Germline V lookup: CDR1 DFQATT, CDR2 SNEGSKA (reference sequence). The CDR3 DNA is TGCAGTGCAAGACAGGACTATGGCTACACCTTC. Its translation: CSARQDYGYTF.

The CDR3 DNA reads TGTGCCAGCAGGTGGGAGGAGAGGGGCACTGAAGCTTTCTTT. It encodes CASRWEERGTEAFF. The chain couples TRBV6-1 to TRBJ1-1, with a tentative D call TRBD1 (5 bases). This CDR3 has 14 amino acids. Per germline, CDR1 MNHNS and CDR2 SASEGT. V was pared by 6 bases and J by 4 bases, with 15 bases between.

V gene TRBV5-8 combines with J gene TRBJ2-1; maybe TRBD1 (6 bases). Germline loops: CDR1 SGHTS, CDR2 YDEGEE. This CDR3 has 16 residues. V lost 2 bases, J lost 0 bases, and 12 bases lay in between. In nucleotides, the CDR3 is TGTGCCAGCAGCTTAGGGCAGGGGAGCTCCTACAATGAGCAGTTCTTC. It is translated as CASSLGQGSSYNEQFF.